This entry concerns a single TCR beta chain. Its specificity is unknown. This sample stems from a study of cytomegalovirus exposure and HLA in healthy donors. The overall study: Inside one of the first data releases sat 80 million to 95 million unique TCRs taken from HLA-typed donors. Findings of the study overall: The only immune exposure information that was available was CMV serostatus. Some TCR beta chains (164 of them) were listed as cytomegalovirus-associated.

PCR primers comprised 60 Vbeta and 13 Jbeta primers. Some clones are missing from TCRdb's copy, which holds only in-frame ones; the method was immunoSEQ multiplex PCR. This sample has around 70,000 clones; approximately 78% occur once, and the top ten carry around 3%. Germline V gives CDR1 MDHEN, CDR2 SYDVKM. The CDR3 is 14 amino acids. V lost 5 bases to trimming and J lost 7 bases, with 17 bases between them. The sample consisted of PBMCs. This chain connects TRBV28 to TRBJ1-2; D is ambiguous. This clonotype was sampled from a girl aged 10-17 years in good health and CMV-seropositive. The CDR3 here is CASSALHSARGYTF. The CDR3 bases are TGTGCCAGCAGTGCTCTCCACAGTGCCCGTGGCTACACCTTC.